One sample yielded the 2 T cell receptor beta chains listed below, sequenced in a study of blood T cell repertoires in COVID-19. Profiling relied on immunoSEQ multiplex PCR, and the TCRdb table lists in-frame clones only, not all of them. The sample contains around 160,000 clones, roughly 88% of which appear only once. Sequenced sample: PBMCs or T cells enriched from blood (not recorded which). Every receptor here comes from a woman aged 30 to 39 with acute COVID-19.

The chain uses TRBV6-5 and TRBJ1-2, with a tentative D call TRBD1 (5 bases). Between the trimmed V and J ends, which lost 8 bases and 4 bases, there was a span of 20 bases. The germline V gene has CDR1 MNHEY and CDR2 SVGAGI. This CDR3 has 15 amino acids. Written as DNA, the CDR3 is TGTGCCAGCGGAATTAAGTTCACAGGTTTCTATGGCTACACCTTC. It codes for CASGIKFTGFYGYTF.

The V call is TRBV10-3, the J call TRBJ1-2; D gene ambiguous. Germline V gene lookup returns CDR1 ENHRY and CDR2 SYGVKD. The CDR3 covers 14 residues. V shed 0 bases and J shed 7 bases, with 12 bases lying between them. The CDR3 coding sequence is TGTGCCATCAGTGAGTCTCCGGGGAGTGGTGGCTACACCTTC. It encodes CAISESPGSGGYTF.